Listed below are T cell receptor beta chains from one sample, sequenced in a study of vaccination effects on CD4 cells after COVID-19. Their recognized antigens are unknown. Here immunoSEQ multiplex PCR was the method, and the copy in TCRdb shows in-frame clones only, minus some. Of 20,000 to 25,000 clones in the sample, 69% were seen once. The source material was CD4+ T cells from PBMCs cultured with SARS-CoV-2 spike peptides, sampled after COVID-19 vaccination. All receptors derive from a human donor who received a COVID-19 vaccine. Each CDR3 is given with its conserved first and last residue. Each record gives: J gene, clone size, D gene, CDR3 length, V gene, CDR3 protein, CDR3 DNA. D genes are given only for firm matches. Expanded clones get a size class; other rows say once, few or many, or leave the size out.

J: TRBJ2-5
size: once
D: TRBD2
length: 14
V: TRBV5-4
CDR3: CASSSRTSGETQYF
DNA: TGTGCCAGCAGCTCGAGGACTAGCGGAGAGACCCAGTACTTC

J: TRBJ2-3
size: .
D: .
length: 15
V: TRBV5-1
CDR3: CASSLISSNTDTQYF
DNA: TGCGCCAGCAGCTTGATTTCTAGCAACACAGATACGCAGTATTTT

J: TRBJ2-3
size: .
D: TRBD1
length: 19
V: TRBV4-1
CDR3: CASSPNGVLDRGATDTQYF
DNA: TGCGCCAGCAGCCCTAACGGGGTCTTGGACAGGGGCGCGACAGATACGCAGTATTTT

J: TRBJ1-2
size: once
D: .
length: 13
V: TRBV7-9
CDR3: CASSLAGGPGYTF
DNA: TGTGCCAGCAGCTTAGCGGGGGGGCCCGGCTACACCTTC

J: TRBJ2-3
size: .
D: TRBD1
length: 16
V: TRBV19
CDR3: CASSMYMGQGTDTQYF
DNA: TGTGCCAGTAGTATGTATATGGGACAGGGCACAGATACGCAGTATTTT

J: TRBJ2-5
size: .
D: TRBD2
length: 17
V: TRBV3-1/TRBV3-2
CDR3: CASSQGGTSGGEETQYF
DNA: TGTGCCAGCAGCCAAGGGGGGACTAGCGGGGGAGAAGAGACCCAGTACTTC

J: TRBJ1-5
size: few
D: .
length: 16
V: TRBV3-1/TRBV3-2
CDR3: CASSQDPSNSNQPQHF
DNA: TGTGCCAGCAGCCAAGATCCTTCTAATAGCAATCAGCCCCAGCATTTT

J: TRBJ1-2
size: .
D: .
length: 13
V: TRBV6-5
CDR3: CASSQGGRGGYTF
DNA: TGTGCCAGCAGCCAAGGGGGGCGAGGGGGCTACACCTTC

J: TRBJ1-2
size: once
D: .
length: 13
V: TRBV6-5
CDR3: CASSHRDNYGYTF
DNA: TGTGCCAGCAGCCACCGGGACAACTATGGCTACACCTTC

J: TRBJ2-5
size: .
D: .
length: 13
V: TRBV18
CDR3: CASTTELQETQYF
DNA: TGTGCCAGCACGACAGAACTCCAAGAGACCCAGTACTTC

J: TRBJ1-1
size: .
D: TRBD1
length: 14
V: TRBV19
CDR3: CASSIGTGGIEAFF
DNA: TGTGCCAGTAGTATCGGGACAGGGGGTATTGAAGCTTTCTTT

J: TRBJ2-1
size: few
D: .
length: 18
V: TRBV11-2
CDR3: CASSQVGIRGLGHNEQFF
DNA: TGTGCCAGCAGCCAGGTGGGGATAAGAGGACTTGGTCACAATGAGCAGTTCTTC

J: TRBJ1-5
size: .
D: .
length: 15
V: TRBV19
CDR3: CASIKDRRLNQPQHF
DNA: TGTGCCAGTATCAAAGACAGGCGACTCAATCAGCCCCAGCATTTT

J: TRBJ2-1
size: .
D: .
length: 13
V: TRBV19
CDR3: CASSHTGNNEQFF
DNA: TGTGCCAGTAGTCATACAGGTAACAATGAGCAGTTCTTC

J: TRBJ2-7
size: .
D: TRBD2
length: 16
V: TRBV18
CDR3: CASSPTGGGTGYEQYF
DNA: TGTGCCAGCTCACCAACGGGAGGCGGAACTGGTTACGAGCAGTACTTC

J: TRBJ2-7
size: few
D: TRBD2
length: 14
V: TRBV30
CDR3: CAWSQLAGVYEQYF
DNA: TGTGCCTGGAGTCAACTAGCGGGGGTCTACGAGCAGTACTTC

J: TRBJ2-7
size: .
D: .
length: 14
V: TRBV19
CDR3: CASSAGAASYEQYF
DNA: TGTGCCAGTAGTGCCGGGGCAGCCTCCTACGAGCAGTACTTC

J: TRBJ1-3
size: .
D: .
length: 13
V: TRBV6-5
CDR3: CASSSRPGNTIYF
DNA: TGTGCCAGCAGCTCAAGGCCGGGAAACACCATATATTTT

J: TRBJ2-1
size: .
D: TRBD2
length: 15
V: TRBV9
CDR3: CASSVGGRGGQLQFF
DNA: TGTGCCAGCAGCGTAGGAGGGCGGGGGGGCCAGTTGCAGTTCTTC

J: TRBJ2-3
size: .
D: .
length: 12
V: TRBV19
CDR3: CASSPSTDTQYF
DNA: TGTGCCAGTAGTCCTAGCACAGATACGCAGTATTTT

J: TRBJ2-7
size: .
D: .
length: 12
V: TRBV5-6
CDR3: CASSRRHYEQYF
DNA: TGTGCCAGCAGTCGACGGCATTACGAGCAGTACTTC

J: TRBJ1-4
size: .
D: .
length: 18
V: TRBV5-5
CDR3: CASSLLGRLLATNEKLFF
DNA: TGTGCCAGCAGCTTGCTCGGGCGACTACTTGCAACTAATGAAAAACTGTTTTTT

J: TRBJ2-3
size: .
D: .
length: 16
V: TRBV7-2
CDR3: CASSLIFWAAGDTQYF
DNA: TGTGCCAGCAGCTTAATTTTTTGGGCCGCGGGAGATACGCAGTATTTT

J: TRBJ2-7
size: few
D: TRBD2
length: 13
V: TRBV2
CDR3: CASRGTSGSEQYF
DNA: TGTGCCAGCAGGGGGACTAGCGGAAGCGAGCAGTACTTC

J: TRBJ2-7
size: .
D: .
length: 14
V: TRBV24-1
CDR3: CATSDSGTLYEQYF
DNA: TGTGCCACCAGTGATTCCGGGACTCTCTACGAGCAGTACTTC

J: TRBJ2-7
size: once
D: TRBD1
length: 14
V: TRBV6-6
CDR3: CASSRDSDSYEQYF
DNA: TGTGCCAGCAGCCGGGACAGCGATTCCTACGAGCAGTACTTC

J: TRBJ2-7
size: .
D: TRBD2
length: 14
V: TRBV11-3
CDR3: CASSRSGRAGEQYF
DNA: TGTGCCAGCAGCCGTAGCGGGAGGGCGGGCGAGCAGTACTTC